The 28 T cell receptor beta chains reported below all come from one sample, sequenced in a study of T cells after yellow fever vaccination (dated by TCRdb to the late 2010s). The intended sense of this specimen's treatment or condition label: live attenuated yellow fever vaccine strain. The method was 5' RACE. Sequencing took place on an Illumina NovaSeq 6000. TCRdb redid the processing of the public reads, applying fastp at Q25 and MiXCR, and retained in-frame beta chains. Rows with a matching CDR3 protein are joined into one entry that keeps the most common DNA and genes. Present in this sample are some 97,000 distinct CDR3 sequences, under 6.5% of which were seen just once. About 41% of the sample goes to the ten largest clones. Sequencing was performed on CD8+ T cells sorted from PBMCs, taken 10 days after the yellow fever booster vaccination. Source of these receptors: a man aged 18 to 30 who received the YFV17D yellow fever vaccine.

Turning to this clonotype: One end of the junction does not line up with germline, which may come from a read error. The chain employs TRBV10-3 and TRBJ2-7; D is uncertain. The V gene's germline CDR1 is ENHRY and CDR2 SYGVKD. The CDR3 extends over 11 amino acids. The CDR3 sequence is CAIRESYEQYF. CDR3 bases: TGTGCCATCAGAGAGTCCTACGAGCAGTACTTC.

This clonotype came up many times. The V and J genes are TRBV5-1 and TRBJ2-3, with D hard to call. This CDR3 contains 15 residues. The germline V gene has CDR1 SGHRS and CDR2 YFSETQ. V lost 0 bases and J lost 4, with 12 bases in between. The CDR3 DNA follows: TGCGCCAGCAGCTTGGATGGGGTCGGGCCAGATACGCAGTATTTT. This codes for CASSLDGVGPDTQYF.

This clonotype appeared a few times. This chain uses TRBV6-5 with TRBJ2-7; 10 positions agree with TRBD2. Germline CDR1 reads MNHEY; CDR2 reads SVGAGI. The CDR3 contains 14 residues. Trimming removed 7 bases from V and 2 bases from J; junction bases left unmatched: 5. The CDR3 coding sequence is TGTGCCAGCATCAGCGGGGGGGCCCCCTACGAGCAGTACTTC. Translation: CASISGGAPYEQYF.

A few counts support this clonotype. The CDR3, as DNA: TGTGCCAGCAGCCCCTCGGACACAACCTATGGCTACACCTTC. Protein: CASSPSDTTYGYTF. This rearrangement joins TRBV11-1 to TRBJ1-2; D is perhaps TRBD1 (5 bases). Germline CDR1 SGHAT, CDR2 FQDESV (reference sequence). Trimming cost V 5 bases and J 4 bases, with 14 bases left between them. The CDR3 totals 14 residues.

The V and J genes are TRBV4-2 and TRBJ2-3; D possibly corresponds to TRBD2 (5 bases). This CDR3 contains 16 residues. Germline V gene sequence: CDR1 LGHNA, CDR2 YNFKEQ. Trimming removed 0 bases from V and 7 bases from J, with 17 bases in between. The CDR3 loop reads CASSQDLGYGVNTQYF. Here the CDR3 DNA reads TGTGCCAGCAGCCAAGATCTAGGTTACGGGGTAAATACGCAGTATTTT.

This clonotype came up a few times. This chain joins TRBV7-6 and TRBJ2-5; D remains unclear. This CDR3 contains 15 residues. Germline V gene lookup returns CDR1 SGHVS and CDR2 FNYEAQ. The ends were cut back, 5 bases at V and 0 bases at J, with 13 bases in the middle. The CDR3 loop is CASSPGVADQETQYF. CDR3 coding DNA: TGTGCCAGCAGCCCGGGCGTTGCTGACCAAGAGACCCAGTACTTC.

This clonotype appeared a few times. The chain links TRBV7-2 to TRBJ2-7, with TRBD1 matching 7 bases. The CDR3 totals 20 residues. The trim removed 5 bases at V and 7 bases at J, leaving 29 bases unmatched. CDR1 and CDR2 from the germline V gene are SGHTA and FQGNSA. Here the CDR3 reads CASSPGTVWLGTEIEDEQYF. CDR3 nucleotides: TGTGCCAGCAGCCCAGGGACCGTTTGGCTCGGGACAGAGATTGAGGATGAGCAGTACTTC.

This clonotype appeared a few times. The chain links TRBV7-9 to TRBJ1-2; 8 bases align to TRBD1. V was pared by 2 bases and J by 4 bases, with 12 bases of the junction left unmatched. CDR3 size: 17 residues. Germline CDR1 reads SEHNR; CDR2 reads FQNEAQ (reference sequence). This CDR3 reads CASSLRVGQGRGYGYTF. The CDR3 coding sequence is TGTGCCAGCAGCTTAAGGGTCGGACAGGGTCGGGGCTATGGCTACACCTTC.

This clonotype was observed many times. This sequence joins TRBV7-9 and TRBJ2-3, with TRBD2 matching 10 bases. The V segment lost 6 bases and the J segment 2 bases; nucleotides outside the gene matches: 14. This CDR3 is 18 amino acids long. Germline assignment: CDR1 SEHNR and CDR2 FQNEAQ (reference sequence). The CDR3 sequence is CASSNVPGTSDSTDTQYF. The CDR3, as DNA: TGTGCCAGCAGTAATGTCCCCGGGACTAGCGATTCCACAGATACGCAGTATTTT.

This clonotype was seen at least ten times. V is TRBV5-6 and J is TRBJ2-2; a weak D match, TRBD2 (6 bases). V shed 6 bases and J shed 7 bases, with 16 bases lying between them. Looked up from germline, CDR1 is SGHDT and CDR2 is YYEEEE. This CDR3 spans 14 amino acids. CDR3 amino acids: CASTPWLAIGELFF. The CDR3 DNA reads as TGTGCCAGCACCCCCTGGCTAGCGATCGGGGAGCTGTTTTTT.

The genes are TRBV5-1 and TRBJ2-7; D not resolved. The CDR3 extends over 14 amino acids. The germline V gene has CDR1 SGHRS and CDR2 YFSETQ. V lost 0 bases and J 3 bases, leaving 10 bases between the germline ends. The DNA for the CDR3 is TGCGCCAGCAGCTTGGGGGGAACCCTCTACGAGCAGTACTTC. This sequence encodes CASSLGGTLYEQYF.

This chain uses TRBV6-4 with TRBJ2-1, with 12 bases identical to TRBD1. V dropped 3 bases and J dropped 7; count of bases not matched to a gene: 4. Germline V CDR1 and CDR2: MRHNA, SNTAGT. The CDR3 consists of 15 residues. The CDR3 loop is CASSEAGQGANEQFF. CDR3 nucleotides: TGTGCCAGCAGTGAAGCGGGACAGGGGGCTAATGAGCAGTTCTTC.

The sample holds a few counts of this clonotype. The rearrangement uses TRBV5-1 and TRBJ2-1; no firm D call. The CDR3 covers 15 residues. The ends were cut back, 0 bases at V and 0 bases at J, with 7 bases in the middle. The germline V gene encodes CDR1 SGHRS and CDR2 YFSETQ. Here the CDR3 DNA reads TGCGCCAGCAGCTTGGCACTGATCTCCTACAATGAGCAGTTCTTC. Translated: CASSLALISYNEQFF.

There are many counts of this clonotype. This CDR3 is CASSYGRDEQYV. CDR3 sequence (DNA): TGTGCCAGCAGTTACGGCAGAGACGAGCAGTACGTC. The chain carries TRBV12-3 or TRBV12-4 and TRBJ2-7; D gene unclear. Trimming took 4 bases from V and 5 from J, leaving 9 bases between them. This CDR3 is 12 amino acids long.

CDR3 coding DNA: TGTGCCAGCAGCGTAGGTGGGGGGCCCTACAATGAGCAGTTCTTC. Protein sequence: CASSVGGGPYNEQFF. This chain joins TRBV9 and TRBJ2-1, with D perhaps being TRBD1 or TRBD2 (6 bases each). Trimming stripped 0 bases from V and 2 bases from J, with 9 bases between. The CDR3 is made up of 15 amino acids. Germline assignment: CDR1 SGDLS and CDR2 YYNGEE.

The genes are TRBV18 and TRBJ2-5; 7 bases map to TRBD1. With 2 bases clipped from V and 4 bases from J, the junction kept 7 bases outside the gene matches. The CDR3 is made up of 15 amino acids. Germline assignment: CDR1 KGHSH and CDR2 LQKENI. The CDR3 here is CASSPGGDRVETQYF. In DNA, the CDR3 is TGTGCCAGCTCACCAGGGGGCGACAGGGTAGAGACCCAGTACTTC.

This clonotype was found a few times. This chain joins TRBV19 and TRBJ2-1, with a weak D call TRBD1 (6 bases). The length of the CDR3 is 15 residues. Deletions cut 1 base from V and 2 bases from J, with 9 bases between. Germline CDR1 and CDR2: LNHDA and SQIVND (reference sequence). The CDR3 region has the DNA TGTGCCAGTAGTATAGCAGGGGTGCCCTACAATGAGCAGTTCTTC. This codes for CASSIAGVPYNEQFF.

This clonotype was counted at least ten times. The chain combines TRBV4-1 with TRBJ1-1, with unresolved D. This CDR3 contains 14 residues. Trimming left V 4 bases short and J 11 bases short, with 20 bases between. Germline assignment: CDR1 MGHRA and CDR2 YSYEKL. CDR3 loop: CASSPEVRTVRAFF. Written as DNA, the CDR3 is TGCGCCAGCAGCCCGGAGGTGAGGACCGTTCGGGCTTTCTTT.

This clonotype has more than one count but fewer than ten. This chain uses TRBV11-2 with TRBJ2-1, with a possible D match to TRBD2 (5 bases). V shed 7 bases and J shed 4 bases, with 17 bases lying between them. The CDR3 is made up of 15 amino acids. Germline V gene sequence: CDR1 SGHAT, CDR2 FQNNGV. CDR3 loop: CASIDAGRRYNEQFF. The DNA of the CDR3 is TGTGCCAGCATAGATGCGGGCCGGCGTTACAATGAGCAGTTCTTC.

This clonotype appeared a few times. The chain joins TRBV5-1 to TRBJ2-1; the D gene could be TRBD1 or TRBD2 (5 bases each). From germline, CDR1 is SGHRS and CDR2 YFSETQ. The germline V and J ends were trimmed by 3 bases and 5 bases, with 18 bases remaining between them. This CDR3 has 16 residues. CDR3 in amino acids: CASSYYSGLMDNEQFF. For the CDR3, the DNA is TGCGCCAGCAGCTATTACTCGGGGCTGATGGACAATGAGCAGTTCTTC.

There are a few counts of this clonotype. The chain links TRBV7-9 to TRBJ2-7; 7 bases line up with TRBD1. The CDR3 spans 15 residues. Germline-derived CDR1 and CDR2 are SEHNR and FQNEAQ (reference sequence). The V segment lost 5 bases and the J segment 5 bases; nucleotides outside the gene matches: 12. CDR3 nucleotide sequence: TGTGCCAGCAGCCCGAAGGACAGGCCCTCGGACGAGCAGTACTTC. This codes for CASSPKDRPSDEQYF.

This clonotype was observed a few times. For the CDR3, the DNA is TGCGCCAGCAGCCAAGCGAGTAGGGGGCGAACTAACTATGGCTACACCTTC. This translates into CASSQASRGRTNYGYTF. The rearrangement joins TRBV4-3 to TRBJ1-2, with 7 nucleotides matching TRBD1. The germline CDR1 and CDR2 sequences are LGHNA and YSLEER. The CDR3 loop spans 17 amino acids. Losses at the gene ends were 1 base for V and 0 bases for J; bases not matched to a gene: 8.

CDR3 in DNA: TGTGCCAGCAGCTTGGACTACGGGGAGCTGTTTTTT. It translates to CASSLDYGELFF. The chain joins TRBV7-3 to TRBJ2-2, with D maybe TRBD2 (6 bases). The CDR3 totals 12 residues. V was clipped by 3 bases and J by 7 bases, with 6 bases between them. Per germline, CDR1 SGHTA and CDR2 FQGTGA. Using reference TRBV7-3 and TRBJ2-2 for the parts outside the CDR3, the full variable domain is GAGVSQTPSNKVTEKGKYVELRCDPISGHTALYWYRQSLGQGPEFLIYFQGTGAADDSGLPNDRFFAVRPEGSVSTLKIQRTERGDSAVYLCASSLDYGELFFGEGSRLTVL.

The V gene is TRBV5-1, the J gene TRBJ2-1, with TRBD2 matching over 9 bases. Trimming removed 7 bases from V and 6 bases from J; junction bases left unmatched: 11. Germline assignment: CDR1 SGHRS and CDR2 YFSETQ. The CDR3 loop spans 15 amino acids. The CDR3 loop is CASGGAGGPINEQFF. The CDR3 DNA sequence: TGCGCCAGCGGCGGGGCGGGGGGGCCCATCAATGAGCAGTTCTTC.

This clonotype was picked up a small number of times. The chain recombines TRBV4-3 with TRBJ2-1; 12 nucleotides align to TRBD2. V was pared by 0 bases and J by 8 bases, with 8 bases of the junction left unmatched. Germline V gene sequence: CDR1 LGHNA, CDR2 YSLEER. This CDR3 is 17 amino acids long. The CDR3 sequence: CASSQDPMTSGGYEQFF. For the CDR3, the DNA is TGCGCCAGCAGCCAAGATCCGATGACTAGCGGGGGTTATGAGCAGTTCTTC.

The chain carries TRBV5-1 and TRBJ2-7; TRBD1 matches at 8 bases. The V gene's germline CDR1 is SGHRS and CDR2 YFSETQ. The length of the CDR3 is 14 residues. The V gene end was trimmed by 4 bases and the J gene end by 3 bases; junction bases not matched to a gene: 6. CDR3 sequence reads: CASSPGQGYYEQYF. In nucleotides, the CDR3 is TGCGCCAGCAGCCCCGGACAGGGATACTACGAGCAGTACTTC. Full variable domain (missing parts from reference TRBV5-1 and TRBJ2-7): KAGVTQTPRYLIKTRGQQVTLSCSPISGHRSVSWYQQTPGQGLQFLFEYFSETQRNKGNFPGRFSGRQFSNSRSEMNVSTLELGDSALYLCASSPGQGYYEQYFGPGTRLTVT.

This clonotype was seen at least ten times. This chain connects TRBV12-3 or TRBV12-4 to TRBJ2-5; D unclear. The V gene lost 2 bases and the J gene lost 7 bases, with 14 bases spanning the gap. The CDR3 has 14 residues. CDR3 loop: CASSLMWPPRTQYF. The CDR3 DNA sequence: TGTGCCAGCAGTTTAATGTGGCCCCCGCGGACCCAGTACTTC.

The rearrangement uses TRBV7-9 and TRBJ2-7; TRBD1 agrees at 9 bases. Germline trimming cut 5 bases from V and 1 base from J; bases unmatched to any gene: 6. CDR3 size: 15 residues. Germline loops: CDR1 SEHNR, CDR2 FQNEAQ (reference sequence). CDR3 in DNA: TGTGCCAGCAGCCTCGGGACAGGGCCTTCCTACGAGCAGTACGTC. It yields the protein CASSLGTGPSYEQYV.